This TCR beta chain was retrieved from a study of blood T cell repertoires in COVID-19 (dated by TCRdb to 2020 to 2021). About the full investigation: The collaborator samples originated in the United States, Italy and Spain and spanned the acute and convalescent phases of COVID-19. The material from the prospective study consisted of cDNA or gDNA derived from T cells, B-cell-depleted T cells, or PBMCs. Deeply sampled blood TCRbeta repertoires from subjects exposed to, actively infected with, or recovered from COVID-19 were included in the dataset. The repertoires were released in a freely available public database meant as a resource for research on the immune response to SARS-CoV-2. Samples came from the ongoing ImmuneRACE study (first 160 participants) plus 1,254 subjects from 6 global collaborators. A de-identified subject ID, COVID-19 status, age in years and sex were almost always included in the sample metadata. HLA class I and class II types, where available, came from metadata supplied by the sample provider rather than from assay-based typing. Beyond this particular receptor, the publication reports: The amount of clinical and demographic metadata varied by source and participant and was provided uncurated.

About this clone itself: No antigen is known for it. Base qualities are not at hand, and no much larger clone is one base apart.

TCRbeta CDR3 regions were amplified from genomic DNA using the immunoSEQ Assay, a bias-controlled multiplex PCR. Per the original workflow: The number of nucleated cells in each sample was estimated by amplification of reference gene primers within the assay. Sequence reads were collapsed and filtered to measure the absolute abundance of every unique TCRbeta CDR3 rearrangement. Productive Simpson clonality was computed per sample as the square root of Simpson's diversity index over productive rearrangements. TCRdb re-hosts the immuneACCESS table, in-frame sequences only. Its copies lack some clones; in the studies checked, an unresolved V gene accounts for under half of them, and the cause for the rest is not known. V, J and clone size were drawn from that table, and D and trimming were deduced from the DNA. The sample table lists some 190,000 clones, 88% of them with a count of one. The top ten clonotypes cover 1.5% of the sample.

Whole blood was collected in K2EDTA tubes by collaborating institutions according to the institutions' own protocols. For TCRbeta analysis, collaborators shipped samples as frozen whole blood, isolated PBMCs, or DNA extracted from either of those sample types. The CDR3 numbers 13 residues from cysteine through phenylalanine. The read is trimmed to its CDR3 DNA, 39 bases read in frame from base 1. CDR1 MNHEY and CDR2 SVGAGI were looked up in the germline V gene. At the junction V is shortened by 7 bases and J by 1 base, with 10 bases in between. The chain uses TRBV6-5 and TRBJ1-1, with a weak D call of TRBD1 (6 bases match). This clonotype was sampled from a man younger than 35 with active or convalescent COVID-19. Source material: peripheral blood. The DNA reads TGTGCCAGCATGGGCAGGGGGAACACTGAAGCTTTCTTT. This gives the protein CASMGRGNTEAFF.